A single sample is the source of the 17 T cell receptor beta chains below, sequenced in a study of CD8+CD57+ T cells in acquired aplastic anemia. Those patients picked for sequencing had displayed CD8+CD57+ cell expansion on flow cytometry. The TCR beta profiling, which covered VDJ combination and CDR3 sequence, was carried out using genomic DNA as the template. TCRdb processed the reads anew with MiXCR; each CDR3 protein has one entry. Among 150,000 or so distinct CDR3 sequences listed, less than 60% were seen once. The specimen sequenced was sorted CD4+, CD8+, or CD8+CD57+ T cells (not recorded which) from PBMCs. The receptors were gathered from a human donor with aplastic anemia.

This clonotype was detected many times. This chain joins TRBV7-2 and TRBJ2-7, with 8 positions matching TRBD1. CDR3 length: 15 residues. Trimming took 1 base from V and 3 from J; bases not matched to a gene: 5. CDR1 SGHTA and CDR2 FQGNSA come from the germline V gene. The CDR3 reads CASSLVVQGGYEQYF. DNA for the CDR3: TGTGCCAGCAGCTTAGTAGTACAGGGGGGCTACGAGCAGTACTTC.

The chain combines TRBV11-2 with TRBJ2-3; no clear D. V gave up 1 base and J gave up 11 bases, with 19 bases separating them. This CDR3 comprises 15 residues. The V gene's germline CDR1 is SGHAT and CDR2 FQNNGV. CDR3 loop: CASSLGEVGSHRQYF. The CDR3, as DNA: TGTGCCAGCAGCTTAGGGGAAGTGGGATCTCATAGGCAGTATTTT.

Turning to this clonotype: The CDR3 ends on some other residue instead of the conserved phenylalanine or tryptophan, so this is likely a read error. Because the CDR3's place on the DNA is in doubt, the DNA is left out and the CDR3 is given as listed by TCRdb. The genes are TRBV7-9 and TRBJ2-6. The germline V gene has CDR1 SEHNR and CDR2 FQNEAQ (reference sequence). The CDR3 length is 8 residues, termini included. This CDR3 reads CASRPSTS.

This clonotype was observed many times. The chain links TRBV5-6 to TRBJ2-3, with D unclear. The CDR3 runs to 14 residues. Germline-derived CDR1 and CDR2 are SGHDT and YYEEEE. Trimming removed 4 bases from V and 0 bases from J, with 9 bases in between. The CDR3, as DNA: TGTGCCAGCAGCAAACCGGCAAGCACAGATACGCAGTATTTT. Translated, it gives CASSKPASTDTQYF.

CDR3 coding DNA: TGTGCTAGTGGTTTGATATCGGGACTAGCGGACCCTTTTGAGCAGTACTTC. Translation gives CASGLISGLADPFEQYF. The chain employs TRBV12-5 and TRBJ2-7, with 11 bases matching TRBD2. V was pared by 2 bases and J by 7 bases, with 13 bases of the junction left unmatched. The germline V gene encodes CDR1 LGHNT and CDR2 FRNRAP. CDR3 length: 17 residues.

On this clonotype: Since a much larger clone is just one base distant, this may be a read error. Given the absence of the conserved phenylalanine or tryptophan at the CDR3 end, a read error is likely. The chain uses TRBV2 and TRBJ1-1, with unresolved D. The germline V gene encodes CDR1 SNHLY and CDR2 FYNNEI. The V end was cut by 5 bases, the J end by 1 base, with 5 bases between. The CDR3 sequence is 12 residues long. DNA of the CDR3: TGTGCCAGCAGTTGGCCGAACACTGAAGCTTTCCTT. Amino acid sequence: CASSWPNTEAFL.

This chain links TRBV24-1 with TRBJ2-3, with D possibly being TRBD1 (6 bases). The CDR3 totals 13 residues. The V end lost 6 bases, the J end lost 4 bases, and 10 bases lay between the germline ends. Germline assignment: CDR1 KGHDR and CDR2 SFDVKD. CDR3 in DNA: TGTGCCACCAGTACCTACAGGGCAGATACGCAGTATTTT. Translated, it gives CATSTYRADTQYF.

In this sample, this clonotype turned up many times. The chain employs TRBV6-5 and TRBJ2-7, with TRBD1 identical over 7 bases. The CDR3 sequence is 15 residues long. J gave up 0 bases and V 0 bases, and 2 bases lay outside the gene matches. In germline, CDR1 is MNHEY, CDR2 SVGAGI. CDR3 in DNA: TGTGCCAGCAGTTACTCGGGACAGAGCTCCTACGAGCAGTACGTC. Its translation: CASSYSGQSSYEQYV.

The V call is TRBV25-1, the J call TRBJ2-3; 10 nucleotides agree with TRBD2. The length of the CDR3 is 18 residues. The V gene's germline CDR1 is MGHDK and CDR2 SYGVNS. With 5 bases clipped from V and 6 bases from J, the junction kept 17 bases outside the gene matches. The CDR3 reads CASSYDGQLAGVLDTQYF. The CDR3 DNA is TGTGCCAGCAGTTACGATGGTCAGCTAGCGGGAGTGTTGGATACGCAGTATTTT.

This clonotype was counted a few times. The chain combines TRBV10-3 with TRBJ2-1, with 11 nucleotides matching TRBD2. Trimming took 10 bases from V and 10 from J; bases not matched to a gene: 12. Per the germline V gene, CDR1 is ENHRY and CDR2 is SYGVKD. This CDR3 is 14 amino acids long. The CDR3 protein is CATRTSGFSWEQFF. The CDR3 bases are TGTGCCACGCGGACTAGCGGGTTTTCCTGGGAGCAGTTCTTC.

About this clonotype: This may come from a read error, since a much larger clone is one base off. The V call is TRBV11-2, the J call TRBJ2-5; either TRBD1 or TRBD2 may fit D (5 bases each). V was pared by 4 bases and J by 4 bases, with 16 bases between. The CDR3 consists of 15 residues. Germline V lookup: CDR1 SGHAT, CDR2 FQNNGV. Here the CDR3 reads CASSSLTEGRETQYF. The CDR3 DNA sequence: TGTGCCAGCAGCTCCTTGACAGAGGGTAGAGAGACCCAGTACTTC.

The genes are TRBV15 and TRBJ2-2; perhaps TRBD1 as D (5 bases). Trimming cost V 1 base and J 6 bases, with 6 bases left between them. The CDR3 extends over 13 amino acids. The germline V gene has CDR1 LNHNV and CDR2 YYDKDF (reference sequence). The DNA of the CDR3 is TGTGCCACCAGCAGAGGGGGCGCCGGGGAGCTGTTTTTT. This encodes CATSRGGAGELFF.

This clonotype was recorded at least ten times. The chain has TRBV7-3 and TRBJ2-3, with TRBD2 matching 10 bases. V dropped 3 bases and J dropped 1; count of bases not matched to a gene: 1. CDR3 size: 15 residues. Germline loops: CDR1 SGHTA, CDR2 FQGTGA. The DNA for the CDR3 is TGTGCCAGCAGCTTCGGGACTAGCGGCACAGATACGCAGTATTTT. Translation: CASSFGTSGTDTQYF.

V and J are TRBV7-2 and TRBJ2-7, with 8 bases fitting TRBD1. The J call may be faulty, since TRBJ2-5 better matches the DNA end. The germline CDR1 and CDR2 sequences are SGHTA and FQGNSA. This CDR3 is 14 amino acids long. CDR3 nucleotides: TGTGCCAGCAGCTCCGGGACAGGTTCGTGGACCCAGTACTTC. Its translation is CASSSGTGSWTQYF.

In the case of this clonotype: A much bigger clone sits one base away, suggesting this may be a read error. This sequence joins TRBV10-3 and TRBJ1-2, with D possibly TRBD1 on 5 matching bases. Germline V gene sequence: CDR1 ENHRY, CDR2 SYGVKD. The CDR3 has 12 amino acids. Trimming removed 5 bases from V and 4 bases from J, with 8 bases in between. The CDR3 spells CAISHDSYGYTF. The CDR3 nucleotides read TGTGCCATCAGTCATGACAGCTATGGCTACACCTTC.

This clonotype was found many times. The rearrangement uses TRBV24-1 and TRBJ2-1; 8 bases are a match to TRBD2. V shed 9 bases, J shed 2 bases, and the junction held 8 bases outside the gene matches. This CDR3 region has 15 residues. Germline CDR1 reads KGHDR; CDR2 reads SFDVKD. The DNA of the CDR3 is TGTGCCACCGGTGCTAGCGGGCGGACCTACAATGAGCAGTTCTTC. Residues: CATGASGRTYNEQFF.

The sample holds many counts of this clonotype. The chain recombines TRBV5-6 with TRBJ1-2; 7 bases are shared with TRBD1. Germline values: CDR1 SGHDT, CDR2 YYEEEE. This CDR3 has 17 residues. The V segment lost 4 bases and the J segment 3 bases; nucleotides outside the gene matches: 15. CDR3 coding DNA: TGTGCCAGCAGCACCTTAGACAGGGCCAGCGCCCACTATGGCTACACCTTC. Amino acids: CASSTLDRASAHYGYTF.